This TCR beta chain came from a study of blood T cell repertoires in COVID-19 (dated by TCRdb to about 2020). Background for the entire study: Collaborator samples came from the United States, Italy and Spain and covered acute and convalescent phases of COVID-19. The material from the prospective study consisted of cDNA or gDNA derived from T cells, B-cell-depleted T cells, or PBMCs. Subjects who had been exposed to COVID-19, were actively infected with it, or had recovered from it provided the deeply sampled blood TCRbeta repertoires that made up the dataset. The repertoires were made available in a free public database intended to serve as a resource for research on the immune response to SARS-CoV-2. Samples came from the ongoing ImmuneRACE study (first 160 participants) plus 1,254 subjects from 6 global collaborators. The sample metadata nearly always contained a de-identified subject ID, COVID-19 status, age in years and sex. HLA class I and class II types, where available, came from metadata supplied by the sample provider rather than from assay-based typing. Points the paper makes about the study in general: How much clinical and demographic metadata was included differed by source and by participant, and the metadata was provided uncurated.

A remark on this clone: The clone's antigen remains unknown. Base-call qualities are not available, and no considerably larger clone is one nucleotide away.

Enrolling through a virtual design, the prospective study's participants ranged in age from roughly 18 to 100 years and lived across 24 United States geographic areas. Cohort assignment in the prospective study relied on participant-reported clinical history from a screening survey and a study questionnaire. ImmuneRACE Cohort 3 recovered participants were defined by two consecutive negative NP/OP PCR tests, healthcare professional clearance, or symptom resolution. In the prospective study, whole blood, serum and a nasopharyngeal or oropharyngeal swab were collected from each participant by mobile phlebotomists. Over an approximately 2-month period, participants in the prospective study had the option of providing additional blood draws and questionnaires. Before DNA extraction, prospective study blood samples were shipped either frozen or at room temperature. CDR1 is given as SNHLY and CDR2 as FYNNEI, both from the germline V gene. From its cysteine to its phenylalanine, the CDR3 spans 16 amino acids. Left in the record is the CDR3 DNA by itself, 48 bases read in frame from the first base. V is pruned by 8 bases and J by 5 bases, leaving 16 bases of the junction without a gene match.

The immunoSEQ Assay, a bias-controlled multiplex PCR, was used to amplify TCRbeta CDR3 regions from genomic DNA. Concerning the study's data processing: Within the assay, amplification of reference gene primers was used to estimate how many nucleated cells each sample contained. To quantify the absolute abundance of each unique TCRbeta CDR3 rearrangement, sequence reads were collapsed and filtered. For each sample, productive Simpson clonality was calculated by taking the square root of Simpson's diversity index across productive rearrangements. TCRdb re-hosts the immuneACCESS table, in-frame sequences only. Its copies lack some clones; in the studies checked, an unresolved V gene accounts for under half of them, and the cause for the rest is not known. V and J calls and clone size are given by that table; D and trimming were obtained from the DNA. For this sample there are approximately 480,000 clones; 75% to 90% appear just once. The ten largest clonotypes hold around 0.7% of the sample.

This receptor chain uses TRBV2 and TRBJ2-3, with TRBD1 identical over 7 junction bases. This receptor was obtained from a woman aged 18-29 years who had recovered from COVID-19. Sequences were obtained from PBMCs or T cells enriched from blood (not recorded which). The CDR3 in this case is CASLLYGQDLGDTQYF. The DNA is as follows: TGTGCCAGCCTCCTTTACGGACAGGATCTAGGAGATACGCAGTATTTT.